Shown below are 21 T cell receptor beta chains from a single sample sequenced in a study of tumor and adjacent non-tumor tissue in lung cancer. This sample's RNA came from whole unsorted tissue. The normal lung tissue was taken more than 3 cm from the tumor edge. A modified ARM-PCR protocol with three rounds of nested PCR amplified TCRbeta. TCRdb itself ran the multiplex PCR reads through MiXCR, one entry per CDR3 protein. The table lists about 90,000 distinct CDR3 sequences, 75% to 85% of them singletons. The sequencing sample was made of distant non-tumor lung tissue. These receptors all come from a woman between 50 and 59 years old with non-small cell lung cancer.

On this clonotype: Possible read error: a much larger clone is one base away. This rearrangement joins TRBV5-1 to TRBJ2-7; 7 bases agree with TRBD1. The CDR3 covers 16 residues. Germline lookup yields CDR1 SGHRS and CDR2 YFSETQ. The junction had 13 bases not matched to a gene; V was cut back by 3 bases and J by 4 bases. CDR3 residues: CASSSRQGWVKYEQYF. The CDR3 DNA reads as TGCGCCAGCAGCTCGAGACAGGGCTGGGTTAAGTACGAGCAGTACTTC. Using reference TRBV5-1 and TRBJ2-7 for the parts outside the CDR3, the full variable domain is KAGVTQTPRYLIKTRGQQVTLSCSPISGHRSVSWYQQTPGQGLQFLFEYFSETQRNKGNFPGRFSGRQFSNSRSEMNVSTLELGDSALYLCASSSRQGWVKYEQYFGPGTRLTVT.

Concerning this clonotype: The missing conserved phenylalanine or tryptophan at the end of this CDR3 makes a read error likely. The V and J genes are TRBV12-3 or TRBV12-4 and TRBJ2-5, with 12 bases fitting TRBD2. Germline trimming cut 6 bases from V and 6 bases from J; bases unmatched to any gene: 14. The CDR3 is 17 amino acids. The CDR3 sequence is CASSLFSGTSGFKTQYL. The CDR3 DNA follows: TGTGCCAGCAGCTTATTTTCCGGGACTAGCGGGTTTAAGACCCAGTACCTC.

This clonotype was seen ten or more times. An end of the junction differs from the germline gene, which may be a read error. This chain joins TRBV5-1 and TRBJ2-1; D is undetermined. Germline-derived CDR1 and CDR2 are SGHRS and YFSETQ. This CDR3 has 15 amino acids. The CDR3 reads CASNSDPRSYNKQFF. CDR3 coding DNA: TGCGCCAGCAACAGCGACCCCCGCTCCTACAATAAGCAGTTCTTC.

This clonotype has a single count. One end of the junction is discordant with germline, which a read error may explain. The chain uses TRBV12-5 and TRBJ2-2; the D gene could be TRBD1 or TRBD2 (5 bases each). This CDR3 contains 16 residues. The germline CDR1 and CDR2 sequences are LGHNT and FRNRAP. The CDR3 DNA reads TGTGCTAATGGTCCGTCGCCGGGACCCGGGACCGGGGAGCTGTTTTTT. Translating it yields CANGPSPGPGTGELFF.

Details on this clonotype: Compared with germline, one end of the junction differs, possibly owing to a read error. The J gene is TRBJ1-4, the V gene TRBV6-1, with 8 bases fitting TRBD1. Germline CDR1 is MNHNS and CDR2 is SASEGT. This CDR3 region has 17 residues. The CDR3 here is CASSDHLGGTGNEKLLF. The CDR3 region has the DNA TGTGCCAGCAGTGACCACCTCGGCGGGACAGGCAATGAGAAACTGCTTTTT.

The rearrangement joins TRBV20-1 to TRBJ2-7; 8 bases are shared with TRBD1. The CDR3 totals 14 residues. Germline V gives CDR1 DFQATT, CDR2 SNEGSKA (reference sequence). Losses at the gene ends were 7 bases for V and 3 bases for J; bases not matched to a gene: 11. The CDR3 region is CSVSLGQDFYEQYF. CDR3 DNA sequence: TGCAGTGTTAGTTTGGGACAGGATTTCTACGAGCAGTACTTC.

To note about this clonotype: Its ends do not fully match the called genes, so a read error is possible. This chain connects TRBV6-5 to TRBJ2-7; the D gene is possibly TRBD1 (5 bases). Germline V gives CDR1 MNHEY, CDR2 SVGAGI. The CDR3 runs to 14 residues. The CDR3: CASTRQCFSYELYF. The CDR3 region has the DNA TGTGCCAGCACCCGACAGTGTTTCTCCTACGAGCTGTACTTC.

In regard to this clonotype: The CDR3 ends on some other residue instead of the conserved phenylalanine or tryptophan, so this is likely a read error. The genes are TRBV5-1 and TRBJ2-7; no definite D call. This CDR3 region has 16 residues. Germline-derived CDR1 and CDR2 are SGHRS and YFSETQ. With 2 bases removed from V and 5 bases from J, the gap between germline ends came to 20 bases. CDR3 region: CASSFDVGLGKNEQYI. CDR3 sequence (DNA): TGCGCCAGCAGCTTCGACGTAGGGTTGGGGAAAAACGAGCAGTACATC.

The V gene is TRBV12-3 or TRBV12-4, the J gene TRBJ1-2; D not certain. The ends were cut back, 6 bases at V and 11 bases at J, with 19 bases in the middle. The CDR3 runs 13 residues. CDR3 sequence: CASSNLGSPSYTF. The CDR3 DNA is TGTGCCAGCAGCAATTTAGGTTCCCCATCATACACCTTC.

This clonotype was counted ten times or more. This chain uses TRBV29-1 with TRBJ1-1; unclear D gene. The ends were cut back, 8 bases at V and 7 bases at J, with 20 bases in the middle. Per germline, CDR1 SQVTM and CDR2 ANQGSEA. There are 13 residues in the CDR3. CDR3: CSPRDGVEGEAFF. The CDR3 region has the DNA TGCAGCCCCCGAGATGGGGTGGAAGGTGAAGCTTTCTTT.

As regards this clonotype: This CDR3 fails to terminate in the conserved phenylalanine or tryptophan, so it likely reflects a read error. The V gene is TRBV6-6, the J gene TRBJ2-7; TRBD2 is a possible D gene (6 bases). The CDR3 spans 14 residues. The germline V and J ends were trimmed by 7 bases and 5 bases, with 18 bases remaining between them. Germline CDR1 MNHNY, CDR2 SVGAGI (reference sequence). The DNA for the CDR3 is TGTGCCAGCACCGACCTGGCGGGATCGGACGAGCAGTACATC. It codes for CASTDLAGSDEQYI.

Only one count was recorded for this clonotype. A read error may account for a junction end that differs from germline. V gene TRBV10-3 combines with J gene TRBJ2-7; the match to TRBD2 covers 7 bases. This CDR3 is built from 15 residues. Germline CDR1 and CDR2: ENHRY and SYGVKD. The CDR3 spells CAISEGSSGSYEQCF. The CDR3 region has the DNA TGTGCCATCAGTGAGGGTTCTAGCGGATCCTACGAGCAGTGCTTC.

The rearrangement joins TRBV12-3 or TRBV12-4 to TRBJ1-5; D perhaps matches TRBD2 (6 bases). The J call is doubtful: the DNA matches TRBJ2-3 better. The CDR3 spans 14 residues. CDR3 DNA sequence: TGTGCCAGCGAAACAAAAGGCGGGGACCAGCCCCAGTATTTT. It encodes CASETKGGDQPQYF.

Worth noting for this clonotype: A junction boundary mismatches the germline segment, possibly from a read error. The chain recombines TRBV24-1 with TRBJ2-6, with D possibly TRBD1 on 6 matching bases. This CDR3 is 17 amino acids long. Per germline, CDR1 KGHDR and CDR2 SFDVKD. This chain's CDR3 is CATSDFGIGGGGNVLTF. The CDR3 DNA reads as TGTGCCACCAGTGATTTTGGGATTGGCGGTGGGGGCAACGTCCTGACATTC.

With regard to this clonotype: At one end, the junction sequence differs from germline, possibly due to a read error. This rearrangement joins TRBV6-1 to TRBJ1-2; 8 bases are a match to TRBD1. The CDR3 is 15 residues long. CDR1 and CDR2 from the germline V gene are MNHNS and SASEGT. Here the CDR3 DNA reads TGTGCCGGCAGTCCTACCGGACAGGGAGACTATGGCTACACTTTC. Encoded protein: CAGSPTGQGDYGYTF.

About this clonotype itself: Relative to the germline gene, one junction end is altered; a read error may explain this. The rearrangement uses TRBV4-2 and TRBJ2-3, with D unclear. Looked up from germline, CDR1 is LGHNA and CDR2 is YNFKEQ. The length of the CDR3 is 14 residues. The CDR3 spells CTSSDQSSTDTHYF. The CDR3 DNA follows: TGTACCAGCAGCGATCAGAGTAGCACAGATACGCATTATTTT.

V and J are TRBV4-1 and TRBJ2-5; D is perhaps TRBD2 (6 bases). Germline CDR1 and CDR2: MGHRA and YSYEKL. The CDR3 runs 13 residues. The ends were cut back, 10 bases at V and 2 bases at J, with 14 bases in the middle. The CDR3 loop is CANSHGRQETQYF. CDR3 DNA sequence: TGCGCCAATAGCCACGGGAGACAAGAGACCCAGTACTTC.

This clonotype has more than one count but fewer than ten. One junction end disagrees with the germline gene, perhaps due to a read error. The chain carries TRBV29-1 and TRBJ2-5; no firm D call. Germline V gives CDR1 SQVTM, CDR2 ANQGSEA. The CDR3 sequence is 13 residues long. The CDR3 bases are TGCAGCGTTGATTCGAGAGTCCAAGAGACCCACTACTTC. Translated: CSVDSRVQETHYF.

About this clonotype itself: Since no conserved phenylalanine or tryptophan closes the CDR3, a read error is the likely cause. V usage is TRBV6-5 and J usage is TRBJ2-1; 9 positions agree with TRBD2. The CDR3 consists of 15 residues. Germline CDR1 is MNHEY and CDR2 is SVGAGI. The CDR3 DNA reads TGTGCCAGCAGACCTAGCGGGGCCGCTTACATTGAGCAGTTCCTC. Translation: CASRPSGAAYIEQFL.

The rearrangement links TRBV19 to TRBJ2-1; D is unclear. Trimming pared 11 bases from V and 3 bases from J, leaving 32 bases between. CDR1 LNHDA and CDR2 SQIVND come from the germline V gene (reference sequence). The CDR3 sequence is 19 residues long. The CDR3 DNA reads TGTGCCGGCCCCCCACACGGGCTAGTCGGAGTTAAAGGCTACAATGAGCAGTTCTTC. Translated: CAGPPHGLVGVKGYNEQFF.

This clonotype appeared once. V gene TRBV6-1 combines with J gene TRBJ2-2, with a tentative D call TRBD1 (6 bases). The CDR3 contains 16 residues. CDR1 MNHNS and CDR2 SASEGT come from the germline V gene. The V and J ends lost 1 base and 5 bases respectively, with 14 bases between them. CDR3 in DNA: TGTGCCAGCAGTGAAGAGCGGACGACAGGAACCGGGGAGCTGTTTTTT. This translates into CASSEERTTGTGELFF.